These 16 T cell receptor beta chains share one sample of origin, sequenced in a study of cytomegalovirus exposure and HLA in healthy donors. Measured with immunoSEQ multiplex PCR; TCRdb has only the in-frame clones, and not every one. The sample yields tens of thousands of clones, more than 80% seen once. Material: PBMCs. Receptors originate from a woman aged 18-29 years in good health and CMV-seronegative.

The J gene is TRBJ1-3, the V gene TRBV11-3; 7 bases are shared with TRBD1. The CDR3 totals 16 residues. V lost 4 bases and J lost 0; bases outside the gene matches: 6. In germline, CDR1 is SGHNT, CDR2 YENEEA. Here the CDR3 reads CASSSETGSSGNTIYF. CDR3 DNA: TGTGCCAGCAGCTCCGAGACAGGGAGCTCTGGAAACACCATATATTTT.

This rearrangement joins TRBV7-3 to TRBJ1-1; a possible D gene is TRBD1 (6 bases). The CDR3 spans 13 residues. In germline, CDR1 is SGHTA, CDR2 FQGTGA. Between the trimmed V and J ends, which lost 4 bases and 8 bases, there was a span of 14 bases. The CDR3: CASSSGVATEAFF. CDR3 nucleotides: TGTGCCAGCAGCTCAGGGGTCGCAACCGAAGCTTTCTTT. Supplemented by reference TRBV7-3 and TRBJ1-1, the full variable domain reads GAGVSQTPSNKVTEKGKYVELRCDPISGHTALYWYRQSLGQGPEFLIYFQGTGAADDSGLPNDRFFAVRPEGSVSTLKIQRTERGDSAVYLCASSSGVATEAFFGQGTRLTVV.

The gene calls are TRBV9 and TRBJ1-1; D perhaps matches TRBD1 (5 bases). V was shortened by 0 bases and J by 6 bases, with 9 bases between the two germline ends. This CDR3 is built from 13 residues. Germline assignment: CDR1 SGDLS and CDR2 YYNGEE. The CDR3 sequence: CASSVAPGAEAFF. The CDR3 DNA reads TGTGCCAGCAGCGTAGCTCCGGGGGCTGAAGCTTTCTTT.

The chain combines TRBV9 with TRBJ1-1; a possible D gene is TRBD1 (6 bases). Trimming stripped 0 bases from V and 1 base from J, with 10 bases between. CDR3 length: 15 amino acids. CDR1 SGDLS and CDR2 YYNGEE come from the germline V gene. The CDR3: CASSVGGGPNTEAFF. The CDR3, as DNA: TGTGCCAGCAGCGTAGGCGGGGGCCCGAACACTGAAGCTTTCTTT.

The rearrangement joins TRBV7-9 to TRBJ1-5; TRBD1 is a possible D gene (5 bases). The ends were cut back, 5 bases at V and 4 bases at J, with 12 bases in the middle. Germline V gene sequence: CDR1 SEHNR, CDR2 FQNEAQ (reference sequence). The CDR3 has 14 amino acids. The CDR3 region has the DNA TGTGCCAGCAGCCGAGGAGGGGTTAATCAGCCCCAGCATTTT. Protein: CASSRGGVNQPQHF.

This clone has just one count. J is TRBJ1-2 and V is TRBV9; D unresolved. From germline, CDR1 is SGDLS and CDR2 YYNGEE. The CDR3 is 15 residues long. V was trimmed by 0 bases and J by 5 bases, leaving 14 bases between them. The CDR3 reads CASSVAPLGGYGYTF. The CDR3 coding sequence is TGTGCCAGCAGCGTAGCCCCACTTGGTGGTTATGGCTACACCTTC. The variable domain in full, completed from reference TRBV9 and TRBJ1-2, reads DSGVTQTPKHLITATGQRVTLRCSPRSGDLSVYWYQQSLDQGLQFLIQYYNGEERAKGNILERFSAQQFPDLHSELNLSSLELGDSALYFCASSVAPLGGYGYTFGSGTRLTVV.

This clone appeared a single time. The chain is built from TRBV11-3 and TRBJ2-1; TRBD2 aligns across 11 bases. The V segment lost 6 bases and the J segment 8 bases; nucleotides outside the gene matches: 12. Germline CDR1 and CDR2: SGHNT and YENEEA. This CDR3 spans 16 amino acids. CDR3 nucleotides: TGTGCCAGCAGTGGTAGCGGGAGGGCCCTGAACGATGAGCAGTTCTTC. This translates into CASSGSGRALNDEQFF.

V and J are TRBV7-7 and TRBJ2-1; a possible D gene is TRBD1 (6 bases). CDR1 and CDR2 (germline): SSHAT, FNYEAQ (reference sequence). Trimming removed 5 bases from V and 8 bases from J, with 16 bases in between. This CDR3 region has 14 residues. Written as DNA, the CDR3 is TGTGCCAGCAGCATAGACGGGACATTGGATGAGCAGTTCTTC. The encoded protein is CASSIDGTLDEQFF.

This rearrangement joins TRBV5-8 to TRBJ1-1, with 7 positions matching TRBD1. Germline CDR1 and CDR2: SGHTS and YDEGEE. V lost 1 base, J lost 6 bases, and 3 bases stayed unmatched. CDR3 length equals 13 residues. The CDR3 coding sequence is TGTGCCAGCAGCTTGTACAGGGGTTCTGAAGCTTTCTTT. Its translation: CASSLYRGSEAFF.

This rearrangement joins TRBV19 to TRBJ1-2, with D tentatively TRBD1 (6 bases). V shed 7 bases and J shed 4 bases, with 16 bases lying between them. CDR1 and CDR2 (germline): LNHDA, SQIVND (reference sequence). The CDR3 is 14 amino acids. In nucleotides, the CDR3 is TGTGCCAGTACCCAGGGGACCACGGTCTATGGCTACACCTTC. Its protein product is CASTQGTTVYGYTF.

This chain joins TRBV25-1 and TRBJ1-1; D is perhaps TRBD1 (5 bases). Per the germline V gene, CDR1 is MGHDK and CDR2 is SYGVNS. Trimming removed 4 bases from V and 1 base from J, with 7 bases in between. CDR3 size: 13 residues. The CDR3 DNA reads TGTGCCAGCAGTGCTACAGGGAACACTGAAGCTTTCTTT. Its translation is CASSATGNTEAFF.

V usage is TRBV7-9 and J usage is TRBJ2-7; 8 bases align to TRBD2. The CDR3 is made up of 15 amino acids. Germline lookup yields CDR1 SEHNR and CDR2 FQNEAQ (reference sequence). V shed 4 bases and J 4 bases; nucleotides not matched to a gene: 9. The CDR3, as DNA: TGTGCCAGCAGCTCCCGGGGGGGGGCGGCATACGAGCAGTACTTC. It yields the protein CASSSRGGAAYEQYF.

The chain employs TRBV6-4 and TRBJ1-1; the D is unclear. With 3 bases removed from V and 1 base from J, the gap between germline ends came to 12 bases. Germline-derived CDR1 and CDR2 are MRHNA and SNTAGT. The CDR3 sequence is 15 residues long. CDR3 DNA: TGTGCCAGCAGTGAGAATCCGCGCGGGAACACTGAAGCTTTCTTT. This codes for CASSENPRGNTEAFF.

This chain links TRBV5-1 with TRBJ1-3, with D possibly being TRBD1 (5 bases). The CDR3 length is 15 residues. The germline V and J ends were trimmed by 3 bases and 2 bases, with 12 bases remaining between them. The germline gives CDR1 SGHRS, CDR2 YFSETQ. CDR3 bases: TGCGCCAGCAGCTCGGACGACAGAACTGGAAACACCATATATTTT. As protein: CASSSDDRTGNTIYF.

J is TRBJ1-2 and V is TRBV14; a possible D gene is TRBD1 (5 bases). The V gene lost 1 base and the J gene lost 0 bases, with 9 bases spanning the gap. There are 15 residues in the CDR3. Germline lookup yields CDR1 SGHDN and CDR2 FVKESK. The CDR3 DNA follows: TGTGCCAGCAGCCAAGTGGGGCTAGCTAACTATGGCTACACCTTC. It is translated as CASSQVGLANYGYTF. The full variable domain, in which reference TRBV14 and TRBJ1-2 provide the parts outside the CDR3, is EAGVTQFPSHSVIEKGQTVTLRCDPISGHDNLYWYRRVMGKEIKFLLHFVKESKQDESGMPNNRFLAERTGGTYSTLKVQPAELEDSGVYFCASSQVGLANYGYTFGSGTRLTVV.

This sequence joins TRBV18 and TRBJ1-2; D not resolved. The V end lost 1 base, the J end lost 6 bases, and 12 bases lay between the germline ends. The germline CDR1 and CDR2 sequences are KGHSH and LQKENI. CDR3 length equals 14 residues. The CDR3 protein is CASSPLDKGDGYTF. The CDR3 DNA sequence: TGTGCCAGCTCACCACTAGACAAAGGCGATGGCTACACCTTC.